The 2 T cell receptor beta chains in this list originate from one sample, sequenced in a study of blood T cell repertoires in COVID-19. Assay: immunoSEQ multiplex PCR; the TCRdb copy retains only in-frame clones and omits some. Among 55,000 to 75,000 clones listed, 84% were seen once. The specimen was peripheral blood. The receptors stem from a man older than 75 with COVID-19, enrolled during active disease.

V gene TRBV29-1 combines with J gene TRBJ1-4, with D possibly TRBD1 on 5 matching bases. The CDR3 contains 14 residues. The germline V gene has CDR1 SQVTM and CDR2 ANQGSEA. V lost 7 bases to trimming and J lost 8 bases, with 20 bases between them. The CDR3 bases are TGCAGCGCTTATGAAGGGACCGGGGGGGAAAAACTGTTTTTT. This translates into CSAYEGTGGEKLFF.

This clone has ten or more counts. This sequence joins TRBV18 and TRBJ1-5, with a possible D match to TRBD1 (6 bases). V dropped 3 bases and J dropped 3 bases, with 9 bases sitting between them. The CDR3 is 14 residues long. The germline gives CDR1 KGHSH, CDR2 LQKENI. CDR3 loop: CASSPYRDNQPQHF. The CDR3 DNA is TGTGCCAGCTCACCCTACAGGGACAATCAGCCCCAGCATTTT.